These T cell receptor beta chains were read from a single sample in a study of Graves' ophthalmopathy and Graves' hyperthyroidism. MiXCR, run by TCRdb on the multiplex PCR reads, gives a single entry per CDR3 protein. The top ten hold 11% of the sample, which has around 1.1 million distinct CDR3 sequences, 35% to 40% seen once. The specimen was peripheral blood or thyroid tissue (not recorded which). Receptors originate from an adult man with Graves' hyperthyroidism. The CDR3 runs from the conserved cysteine through the conserved F or W. The D gene is left open where the match is weak. Clone sizes are given selectively: once, few, many, or a class where the clone is expanded.

d_gene	v_gene	j_gene	abundance	CDR3nt	CDR3aa
TRBD1	TRBV20-1	TRBJ2-7	many	TGCAGTGCTAGCCTGACAGGGAACGAGCAGTACTTC	CSASLTGNEQYF
.	TRBV7-8	TRBJ2-2	few	TGTGCCAGCAGCTCTTTCCATTCCGGGGAGCTGTTTTTT	CASSSFHSGELFF
.	TRBV29-1	TRBJ2-7	.	TGCAGCGTTGAAGTTGGGGCAAAGATCTACGAGCAGTACTTC	CSVEVGAKIYEQYF
.	TRBV10-3	TRBJ1-4	many	TGTGCCATCAGTCAGGGGAATAATGAAAAACTGTTTTTT	CAISQGNNEKLFF
.	TRBV25-1	TRBJ1-6	.	TGTGCCAGCGCCGGACGGGGAGCAAATTCACCCCTCCACTTT	CASAGRGANSPLHF
.	TRBV2	TRBJ1-2	once	TGTGCCAGCAGTTCAGGGAATACTAACTATGGCTACACCTTC	CASSSGNTNYGYTF
.	TRBV2	TRBJ1-1	many	TGTGCCAGCAGTGGGGGTGAGAACACTGAAGCTTTCTTT	CASSGGENTEAFF
.	TRBV10-3	TRBJ1-1	many	TGTGCCATCAGTGAGTATACCGACACTGAAGCTTTCTTT	CAISEYTDTEAFF
.	TRBV7-3	TRBJ2-2	many	TGTGCCAGCAGCTTTGTTAACACCGGGGAGCTGTTTTTT	CASSFVNTGELFF
TRBD1	TRBV2	TRBJ1-4	.	TGTGCCAGCAGGATGACAGGGGGCGGTGAAAAACTGTTTTTT	CASRMTGGGEKLFF
.	TRBV13	TRBJ2-7	many	TGTGCCAGCAGCTTTTCATGGCGGCAGTACGAGCAGTACTTC	CASSFSWRQYEQYF
.	TRBV14	TRBJ2-2	few	TGTGCCAGCAGCCAAGACGCGAGTTACACCGGGGAGCTGTTTTTT	CASSQDASYTGELFF
.	TRBV7-3	TRBJ2-7	.	TGTGCCAGCAGCTTGCTACAGGATCGCTACGAGCAGTACTTC	CASSLLQDRYEQYF
TRBD1	TRBV2	TRBJ1-4	.	TGTGCCAGCAAAGGGACAGCTAATGAAAAACTGTTTTTT	CASKGTANEKLFF
.	TRBV19	TRBJ2-7	.	TGTGCCAGCAGTTGGGTCTCAGGCTACGAGCAGTACTTC	CASSWVSGYEQYF
TRBD1	TRBV2	TRBJ2-2	few	TGTGCCAGCAGGCCGGGACAGGCCGTAACCGGGGAGCTGTTTTTT	CASRPGQAVTGELFF
.	TRBV7-3	TRBJ2-2	few	TGTGCCAGCAGCGAGGGACAAAACACCGGGGAGCTGTTTTTT	CASSEGQNTGELFF
TRBD2	TRBV7-8	TRBJ2-2	many	TGTGCCAGCAGCCGCGGGGGAATCACCGGGGAGCTGTTTTTT	CASSRGGITGELFF
TRBD2	TRBV10-3	TRBJ2-5	.	TGTGCCATCAGGCCCGGACTAGCCGGGGAGACCCAGTACTTC	CAIRPGLAGETQYF
.	TRBV5-5	TRBJ1-4	many	TGTGCCAGCAGCTTGGCCCTCCTTTCTAATGAAAAACTGTTTTTT	CASSLALLSNEKLFF
.	TRBV5-6	TRBJ1-5	.	TGTGCCAGCAGTGCCGGCCCAGGCTCAGGATATAGCAATCAGCCCCAGCATTTT	CASSAGPGSGYSNQPQHF
TRBD1	TRBV7-9	TRBJ2-7	.	TGTGCCAGCAGCCCCTACAGGGACAGGAACTACGAGCAGTACTTC	CASSPYRDRNYEQYF
.	TRBV2	TRBJ2-7	few	TGTGCCAGCAGTGAAGCGCTTACGGGGAGAGGGCTAAGCTCCTGCGAGCAGTACTTC	CASSEALTGRGLSSCEQYF
.	TRBV12-3/TRBV12-4	TRBJ1-6	many	TGTGCCAGCAGTACACAGGGCTACAATTCACCCCTCCACTTT	CASSTQGYNSPLHF